This T cell receptor (beta chain) was obtained from a study of cytomegalovirus exposure and HLA in healthy donors. Findings and limits, study-wide: It was reported that the classifier diagnosed cytomegalovirus status with high specificity and sensitivity in both the original and validation cohorts.

Germline-derived CDR1 and CDR2 are MNHEY and SMNVEV (reference sequence). CDR3 length: 13 residues. The V end lost 7 bases, the J end lost 8 bases, and 17 bases lay between the germline ends. Primers for the PCR totalled 60 Vbeta and 13 Jbeta. The table came from immunoSEQ multiplex PCR; TCRdb's copy has only in-frame clones and leaves some out. Here the sample spans some 150,000 clones, 75% to 90% being singletons. About this clone: As yet, its antigen is unknown.

This rearrangement joins TRBV27 to TRBJ1-2; tentatively, D is TRBD1 (5 bases). Sequenced input: PBMCs. The clonotype was recovered from a female donor in good health and CMV-seronegative. The CDR3 loop reads CASNGRGLGGYTF. For the CDR3, the DNA is TGTGCCAGCAACGGGCGGGGACTAGGGGGCTACACCTTC.